The present entry profiles one T cell receptor beta chain with its context. The record originates from a study of blood T cell repertoires in COVID-19. Study details: Researchers got acute and convalescent COVID-19 samples from the United States, Italy and Spain. T cells, B-cell-depleted T cells, or PBMCs supplied cDNA or gDNA.

Trimming shortened V by 7 bases and J by 3 bases, and 7 bases separated the two germline ends. CDR1 is MDHEN and CDR2 is SYDVKM in the germline V gene. CDR3 length: 12 residues. Original data processing: Amplification with reference gene primers provided the estimates of nucleated cell counts. The assay was immunoSEQ multiplex PCR, and TCRdb's table has in-frame clones only and misses some. Clone size and the V and J calls come from that table; the DNA yielded D and trimming. The data hold about 190,000 clones, with under 90% observed a single time. The sequencing sample was made of peripheral blood. V gene TRBV28 combines with J gene TRBJ1-5, with D uncertain. This receptor was obtained from a man aged 40-49 years with acute or convalescent COVID-19. CDR3 protein: CASTETNQPQHF. The CDR3 nucleotides read TGTGCCAGCACAGAAACCAATCAGCCCCAGCATTTT.